The rows below give T cell receptor beta chains drawn from one sample of a study of cytomegalovirus exposure and HLA in healthy donors. Sequencing was performed with immunoSEQ multiplex PCR; in TCRdb, only in-frame clones are kept and a portion is missing. The table shows 95,000 to 100,000 clones, with 76% occurring only once. Sequencing was done on a sample of PBMCs. The receptors stem from a man in his forties or fifties in good health and CMV-seronegative. CDR3s leave out the opening cysteine and the closing phenylalanine or tryptophan. D genes are given only for firm matches. Clone size is given for some rows only: seen once, a few or many times, or a class if the clone is expanded.

d_gene	abundance	v_gene	len	CDR3aa
-	-	TRBV7-8	16	ASSLGGSWGIVDTEAF
-	-	TRBV6-5	11	ASSYSRGYEQY
-	-	TRBV21-1	12	ASSKSHRGYEQY
TRBD2	-	TRBV7-9	12	ASSSLAGDNEQF
TRBD2	-	TRBV27	13	ASNPGTSVQETQY
TRBD1	once	TRBV19	14	ASSMTGGFVSGELF
TRBD1	-	TRBV18	11	ASSMDRDNEQF
-	-	TRBV7-2	12	ASTPVSSTDTQY
-	-	TRBV6-1	11	ASSEIYWTEAF
-	-	TRBV7-2	10	ASSRGNTEAF
-	few	TRBV7-2	12	ASLLGSSYNEQF
TRBD1	-	TRBV29-1	9	SDRGRGGYT
TRBD1	-	TRBV25-1	15	ASIESQGALAGDTQY
TRBD1	-	TRBV6-5	14	ASSYGRDRTNYGYT
-	few	TRBV19	13	ASRDNRNNQETQY
-	few	TRBV5-4	10	ASSWGGHEAF
TRBD1	once	TRBV6-5	12	ASNRQGNTGELF
TRBD1	-	TRBV5-1	13	ASSLRGRDRDELF
TRBD2	-	TRBV9	18	ASSPRPGTSGGLSYNEQF
-	-	TRBV19	12	ASTRGGTIYGYT
TRBD1	-	TRBV7-9	12	SSSSDRGWETQY
-	-	TRBV18	13	ASSPGGRENEKLF
-	few	TRBV7-2	13	ASSLGIAQARQQY
-	-	TRBV19	11	ASRTGLAQPQH
-	-	TRBV19	12	ASSNPKFNTEAF
TRBD1	-	TRBV2	13	ASRGTGSSEQPQH
TRBD1	few	TRBV28	12	ASSPNDRVNGYT
-	-	TRBV5-6	10	ASSLVRYGYT
-	-	TRBV19	9	ASSGINEAF